This entry lists 3 T cell receptor beta chains sequenced from one sample in a study of OX40 agonist ivuxolimab in advanced cancers. Method: immunoSEQ multiplex PCR; TCRdb's copy keeps in-frame clones and lacks some. This table has around 30,000 clones, over 80% appearing once. The sequenced sample was CD4+ or CD8+ T cells sorted from blood, obtained in a trial of the OX40 agonist ivuxolimab. The receptors stem from an adult with an advanced solid tumor such as melanoma, head and neck, liver or kidney cancer.

The gene calls are TRBV5-6 and TRBJ2-7, with D possibly TRBD2 on 6 matching bases. The CDR3 contains 13 residues. Deletions cut 4 bases from V and 7 bases from J, with 15 bases between. In germline, CDR1 is SGHDT, CDR2 YYEEEE. In DNA, the CDR3 is TGTGCCAGCAGCCTGGCGGGATTTGGAGAGCAGTACTTC. This codes for CASSLAGFGEQYF.

This sequence joins TRBV18 and TRBJ2-3, with D perhaps assigned TRBD1 or TRBD2 (6 bases each). The CDR3 is 16 amino acids. V was shortened by 0 bases and J by 3 bases, with 13 bases between the two germline ends. The V gene's germline CDR1 is KGHSH and CDR2 LQKENI. CDR3 region: CASSPPVRGVTDTQYF. The DNA of the CDR3 is TGTGCCAGCTCACCACCGGTGAGGGGGGTAACAGATACGCAGTATTTT. The whole variable domain, filled in from reference TRBV18 and TRBJ2-3, reads NAGVMQNPRHLVRRRGQEARLRCSPMKGHSHVYWYRQLPEEGLKFMVYLQKENIIDESGMPKERFSAEFPKEGPSILRIQQVVRGDSAAYFCASSPPVRGVTDTQYFGPGTRLTVL.

The CDR3 spells CASIPDGMGQGASYEQYF. In nucleotides, the CDR3 is TGTGCCAGCATTCCCGATGGCATGGGACAGGGGGCATCCTACGAGCAGTACTTC. The chain combines TRBV6-4 with TRBJ2-7; 12 positions match TRBD1. Unmatched junction bases numbered 14, after V lost 7 bases and J lost 1 base. Per the germline V gene, CDR1 is MRHNA and CDR2 is SNTAGT. The CDR3 loop spans 18 amino acids.